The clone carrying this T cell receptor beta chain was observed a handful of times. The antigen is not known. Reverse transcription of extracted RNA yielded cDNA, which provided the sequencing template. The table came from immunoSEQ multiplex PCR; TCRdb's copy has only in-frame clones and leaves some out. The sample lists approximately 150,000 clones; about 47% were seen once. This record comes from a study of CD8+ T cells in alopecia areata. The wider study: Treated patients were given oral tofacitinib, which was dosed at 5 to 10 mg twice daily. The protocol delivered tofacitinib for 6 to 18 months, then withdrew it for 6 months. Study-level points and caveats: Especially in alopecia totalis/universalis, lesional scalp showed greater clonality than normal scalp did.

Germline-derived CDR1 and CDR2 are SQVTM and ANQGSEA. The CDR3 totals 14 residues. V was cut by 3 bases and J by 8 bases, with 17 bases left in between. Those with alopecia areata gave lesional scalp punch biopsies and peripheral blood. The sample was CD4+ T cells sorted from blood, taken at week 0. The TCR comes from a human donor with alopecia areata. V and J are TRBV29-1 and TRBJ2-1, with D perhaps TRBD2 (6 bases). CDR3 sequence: CSVDTGTGVDEQFF. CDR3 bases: TGCAGCGTTGATACGGGGACTGGTGTCGATGAGCAGTTCTTC.